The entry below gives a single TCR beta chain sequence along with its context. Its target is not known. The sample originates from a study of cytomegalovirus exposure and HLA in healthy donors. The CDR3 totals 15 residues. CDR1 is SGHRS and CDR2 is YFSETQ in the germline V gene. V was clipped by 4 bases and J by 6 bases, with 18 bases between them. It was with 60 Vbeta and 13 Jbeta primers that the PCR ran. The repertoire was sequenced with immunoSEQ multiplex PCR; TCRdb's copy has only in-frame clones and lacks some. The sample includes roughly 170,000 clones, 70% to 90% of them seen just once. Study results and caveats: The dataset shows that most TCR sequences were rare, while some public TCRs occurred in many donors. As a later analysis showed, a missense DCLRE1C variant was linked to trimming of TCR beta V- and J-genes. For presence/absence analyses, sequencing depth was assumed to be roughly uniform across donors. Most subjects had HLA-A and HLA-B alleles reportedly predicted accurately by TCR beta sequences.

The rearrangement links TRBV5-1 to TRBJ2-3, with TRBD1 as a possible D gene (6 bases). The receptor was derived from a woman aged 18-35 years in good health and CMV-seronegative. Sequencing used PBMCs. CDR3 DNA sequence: TGCGCCAGCAGCCAGGGACACCCTCCCACGGATACGCAGTATTTT. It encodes CASSQGHPPTDTQYF.